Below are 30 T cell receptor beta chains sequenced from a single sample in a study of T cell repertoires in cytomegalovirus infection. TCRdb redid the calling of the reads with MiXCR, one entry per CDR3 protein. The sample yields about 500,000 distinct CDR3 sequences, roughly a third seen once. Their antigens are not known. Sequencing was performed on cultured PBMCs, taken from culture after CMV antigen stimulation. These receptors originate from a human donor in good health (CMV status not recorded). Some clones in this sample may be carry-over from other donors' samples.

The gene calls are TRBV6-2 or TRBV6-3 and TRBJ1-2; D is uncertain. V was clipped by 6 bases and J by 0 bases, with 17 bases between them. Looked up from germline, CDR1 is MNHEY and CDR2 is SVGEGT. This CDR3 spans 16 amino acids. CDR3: CASSLWAGTSNYGYTF. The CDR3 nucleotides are TGTGCCAGCAGCCTCTGGGCAGGAACTTCTAACTATGGCTACACCTTC.

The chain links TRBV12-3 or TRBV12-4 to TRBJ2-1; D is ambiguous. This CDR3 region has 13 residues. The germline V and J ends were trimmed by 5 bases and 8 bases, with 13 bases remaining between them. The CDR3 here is CASSPTYIHEQFF. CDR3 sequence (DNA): TGTGCCAGCAGTCCGACTTACATCCATGAGCAGTTCTTC.

The CDR3 coding sequence is TGTGCCAGCAGCTTAGGGACTAGTCGGGAGCAGTTCTTC. Its translation is CASSLGTSREQFF. The rearrangement links TRBV7-2 to TRBJ2-1, with 7 nucleotides matching TRBD2. There are 13 residues in the CDR3. CDR1 is SGHTA, CDR2 FQGNSA, per germline. V lost 1 base and J lost 10; bases outside the gene matches: 4.

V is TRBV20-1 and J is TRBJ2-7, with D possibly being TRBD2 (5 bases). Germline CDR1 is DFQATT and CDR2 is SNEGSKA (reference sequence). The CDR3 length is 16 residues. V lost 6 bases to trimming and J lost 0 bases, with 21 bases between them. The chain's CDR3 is CSALDDSGVGSYEQYF. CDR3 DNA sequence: TGCAGTGCCCTAGATGACTCCGGGGTAGGCTCCTACGAGCAGTACTTC.

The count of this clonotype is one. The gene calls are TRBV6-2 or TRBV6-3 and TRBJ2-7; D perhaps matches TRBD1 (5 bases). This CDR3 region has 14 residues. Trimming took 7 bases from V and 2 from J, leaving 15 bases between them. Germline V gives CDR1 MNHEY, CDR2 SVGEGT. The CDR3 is CASKDPDSPYEQYF. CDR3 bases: TGTGCCAGCAAGGACCCCGACAGCCCCTACGAGCAGTACTTC.

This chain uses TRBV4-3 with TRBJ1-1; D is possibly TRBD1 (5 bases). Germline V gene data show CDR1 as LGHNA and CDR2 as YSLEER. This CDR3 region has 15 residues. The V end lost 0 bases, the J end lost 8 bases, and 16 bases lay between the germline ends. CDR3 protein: CASSQDFSGSREAFF. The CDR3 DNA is TGCGCCAGCAGCCAAGATTTTTCAGGGTCCAGAGAAGCTTTCTTT.

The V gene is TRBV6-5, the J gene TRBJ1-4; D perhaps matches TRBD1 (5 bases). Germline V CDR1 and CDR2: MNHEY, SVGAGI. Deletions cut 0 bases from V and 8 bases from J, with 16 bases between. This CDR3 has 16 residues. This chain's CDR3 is CASSYSRTLGGEKLFF. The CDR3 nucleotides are TGTGCCAGCAGTTACTCCAGGACACTTGGAGGGGAAAAACTGTTTTTT.

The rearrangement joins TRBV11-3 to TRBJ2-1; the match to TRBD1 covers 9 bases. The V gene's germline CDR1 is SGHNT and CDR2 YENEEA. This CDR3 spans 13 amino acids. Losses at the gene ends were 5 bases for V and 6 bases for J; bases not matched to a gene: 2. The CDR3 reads CASSHRGLNEQFF. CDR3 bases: TGTGCCAGCAGCCACAGGGGGCTCAATGAGCAGTTCTTC.

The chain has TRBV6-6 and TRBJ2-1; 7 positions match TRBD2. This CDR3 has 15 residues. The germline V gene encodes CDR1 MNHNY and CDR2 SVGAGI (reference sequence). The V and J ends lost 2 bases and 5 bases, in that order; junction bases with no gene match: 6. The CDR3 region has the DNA TGTGCCAGCAGTTACCGGAGGGGAGGGGACAATGAGCAGTTCTTC. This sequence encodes CASSYRRGGDNEQFF.

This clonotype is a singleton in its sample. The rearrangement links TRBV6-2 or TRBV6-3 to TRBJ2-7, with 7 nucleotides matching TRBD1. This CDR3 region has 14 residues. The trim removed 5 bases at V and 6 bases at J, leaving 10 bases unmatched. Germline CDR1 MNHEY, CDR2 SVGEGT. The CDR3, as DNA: TGTGCCAGCAGTCGACAGGGTGCGGGCGGCGAGCAGTACTTC. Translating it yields CASSRQGAGGEQYF.

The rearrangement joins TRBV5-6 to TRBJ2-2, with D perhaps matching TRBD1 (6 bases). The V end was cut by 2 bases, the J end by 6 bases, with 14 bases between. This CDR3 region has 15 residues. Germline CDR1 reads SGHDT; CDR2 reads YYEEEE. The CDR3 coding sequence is TGTGCCAGCAGCTTTCCACAGGGCGAGGCCGGGGAGCTGTTTTTT. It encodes CASSFPQGEAGELFF.

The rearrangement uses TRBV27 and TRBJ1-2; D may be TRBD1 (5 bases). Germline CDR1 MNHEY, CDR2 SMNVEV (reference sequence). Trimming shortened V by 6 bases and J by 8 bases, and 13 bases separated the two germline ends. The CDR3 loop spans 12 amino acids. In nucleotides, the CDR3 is TGTGCCAGCAGGGGGGGGAGTGGAGGCTACACCTTC. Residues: CASRGGSGGYTF.

The CDR3 loop reads CASSPRTDSGNTIYF. CDR3 sequence (DNA): TGTGCCAGCAGTCCTCGGACCGATTCTGGAAACACCATATATTTT. The chain uses TRBV28 and TRBJ1-3; D is unresolved. Trimming shortened V by 5 bases and J by 1 base, and 12 bases separated the two germline ends. This CDR3 spans 15 amino acids. Germline V lookup: CDR1 MDHEN, CDR2 SYDVKM.

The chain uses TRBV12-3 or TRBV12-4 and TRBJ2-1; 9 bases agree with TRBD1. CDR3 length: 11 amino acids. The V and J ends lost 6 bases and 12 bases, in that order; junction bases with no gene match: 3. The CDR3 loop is CASSPTGGQFF. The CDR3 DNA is TGTGCCAGCAGCCCGACAGGGGGGCAGTTCTTC.

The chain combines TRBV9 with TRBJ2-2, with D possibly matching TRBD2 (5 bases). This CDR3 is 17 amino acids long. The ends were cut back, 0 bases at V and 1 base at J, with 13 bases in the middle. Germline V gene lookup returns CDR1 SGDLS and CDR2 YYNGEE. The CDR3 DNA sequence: TGTGCCAGCAGCGTAGAAGGTACGAGGGTGAACACCGGGGAGCTGTTTTTT. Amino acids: CASSVEGTRVNTGELFF.

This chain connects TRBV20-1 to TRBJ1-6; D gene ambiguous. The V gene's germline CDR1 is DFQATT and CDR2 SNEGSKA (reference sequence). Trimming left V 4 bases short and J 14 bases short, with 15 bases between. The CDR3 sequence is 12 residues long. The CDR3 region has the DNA TGCAGTGCTAAATCCAGGAGGGAAACCCTCCACTTT. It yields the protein CSAKSRRETLHF.

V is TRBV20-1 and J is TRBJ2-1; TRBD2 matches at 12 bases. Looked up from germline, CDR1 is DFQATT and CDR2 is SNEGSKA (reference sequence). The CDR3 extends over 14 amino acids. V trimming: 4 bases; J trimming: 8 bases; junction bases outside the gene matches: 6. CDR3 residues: CSAIGLAGLDEQFF. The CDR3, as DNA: TGCAGTGCTATAGGACTAGCGGGACTCGATGAGCAGTTCTTC.

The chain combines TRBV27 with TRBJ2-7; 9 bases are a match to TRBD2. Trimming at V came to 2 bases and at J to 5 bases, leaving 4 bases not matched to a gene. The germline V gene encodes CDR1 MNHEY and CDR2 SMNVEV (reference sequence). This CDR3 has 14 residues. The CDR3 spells CASSLGGRGDEQYF. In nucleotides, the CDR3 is TGTGCCAGCAGTTTAGGCGGGAGGGGAGACGAGCAGTACTTC.

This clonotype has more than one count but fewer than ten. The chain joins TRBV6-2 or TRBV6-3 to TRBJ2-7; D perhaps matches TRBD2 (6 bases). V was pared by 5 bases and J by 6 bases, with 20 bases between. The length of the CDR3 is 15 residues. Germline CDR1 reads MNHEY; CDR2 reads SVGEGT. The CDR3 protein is CASSPGGPSFREQYV. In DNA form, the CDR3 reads TGTGCCAGCAGTCCCGGAGGGCCGTCCTTTCGCGAGCAGTACGTC.

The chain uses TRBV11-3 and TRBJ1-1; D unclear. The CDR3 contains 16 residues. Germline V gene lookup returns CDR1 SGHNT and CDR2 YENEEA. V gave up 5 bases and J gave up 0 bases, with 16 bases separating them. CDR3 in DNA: TGTGCCAGCAGCGCCCTGGAACCACCTATGAACACTGAAGCTTTCTTT. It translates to CASSALEPPMNTEAFF.

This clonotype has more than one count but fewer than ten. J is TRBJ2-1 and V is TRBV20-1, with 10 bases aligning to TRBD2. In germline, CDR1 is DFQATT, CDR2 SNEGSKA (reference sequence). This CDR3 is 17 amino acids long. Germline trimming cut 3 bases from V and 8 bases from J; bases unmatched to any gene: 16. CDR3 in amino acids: CSARINPTGLAWDEQFF. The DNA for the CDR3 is TGCAGTGCTAGGATCAACCCCACGGGACTAGCGTGGGATGAGCAGTTCTTC.

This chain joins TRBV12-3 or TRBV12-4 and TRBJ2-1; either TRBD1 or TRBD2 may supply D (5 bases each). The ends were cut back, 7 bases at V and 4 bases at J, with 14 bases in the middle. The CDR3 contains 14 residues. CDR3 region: CASTTGTPYNEQFF. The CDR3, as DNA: TGTGCCAGCACTACCGGGACCCCGTACAATGAGCAGTTCTTC.

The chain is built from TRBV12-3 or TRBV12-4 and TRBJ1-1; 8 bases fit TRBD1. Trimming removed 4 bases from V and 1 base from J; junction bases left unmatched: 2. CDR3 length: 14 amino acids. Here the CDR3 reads CASSWTGPNTEAFF. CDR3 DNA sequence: TGTGCCAGCAGTTGGACAGGGCCGAACACTGAAGCTTTCTTT.

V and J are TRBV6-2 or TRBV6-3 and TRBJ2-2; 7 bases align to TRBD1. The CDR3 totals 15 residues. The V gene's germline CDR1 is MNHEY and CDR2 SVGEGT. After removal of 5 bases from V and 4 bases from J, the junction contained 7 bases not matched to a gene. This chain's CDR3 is CASSQHRGPTGELFF. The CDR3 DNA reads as TGTGCCAGCAGTCAACATAGGGGGCCCACCGGGGAGCTGTTTTTT.

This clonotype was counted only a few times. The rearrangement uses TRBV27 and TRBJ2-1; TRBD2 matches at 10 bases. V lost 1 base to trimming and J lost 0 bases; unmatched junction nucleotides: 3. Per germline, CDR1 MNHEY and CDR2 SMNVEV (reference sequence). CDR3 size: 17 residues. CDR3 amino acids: CASSLYSSGSSYNEQFF. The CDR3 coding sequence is TGTGCCAGCAGTTTATACTCTAGCGGGAGCTCCTACAATGAGCAGTTCTTC.

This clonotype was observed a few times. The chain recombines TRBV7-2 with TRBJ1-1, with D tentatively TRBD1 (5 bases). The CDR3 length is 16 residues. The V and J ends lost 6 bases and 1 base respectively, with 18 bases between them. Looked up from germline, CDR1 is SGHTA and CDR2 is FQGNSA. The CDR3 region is CASSRLSGSGNTEAFF. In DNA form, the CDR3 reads TGTGCCAGCAGTCGTTTGTCAGGGAGCGGGAACACTGAAGCTTTCTTT.

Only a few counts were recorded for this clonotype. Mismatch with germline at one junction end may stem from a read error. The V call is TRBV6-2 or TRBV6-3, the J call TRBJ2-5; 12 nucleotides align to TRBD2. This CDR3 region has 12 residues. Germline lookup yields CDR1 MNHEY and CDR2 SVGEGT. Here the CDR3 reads CASSYEASGRAF. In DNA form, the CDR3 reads TGTGCCAGCAGTTACGAGGCTAGCGGGAGGGCCTTC.

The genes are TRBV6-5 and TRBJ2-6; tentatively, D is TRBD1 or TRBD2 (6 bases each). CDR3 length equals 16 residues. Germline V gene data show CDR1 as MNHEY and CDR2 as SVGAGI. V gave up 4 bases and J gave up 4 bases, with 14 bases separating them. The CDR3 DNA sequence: TGTGCCAGCAGTTCGAGGGGGGCTAGGGGGGCCAACGTCCTGACTTTC. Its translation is CASSSRGARGANVLTF.

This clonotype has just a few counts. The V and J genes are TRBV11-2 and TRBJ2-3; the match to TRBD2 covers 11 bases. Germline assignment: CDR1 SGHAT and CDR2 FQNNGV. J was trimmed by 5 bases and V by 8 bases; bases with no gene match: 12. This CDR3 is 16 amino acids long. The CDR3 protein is CASSFSTSGKGDTQYF. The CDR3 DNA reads TGTGCCAGCTCGTTCTCGACTAGCGGGAAGGGAGATACGCAGTATTTT.

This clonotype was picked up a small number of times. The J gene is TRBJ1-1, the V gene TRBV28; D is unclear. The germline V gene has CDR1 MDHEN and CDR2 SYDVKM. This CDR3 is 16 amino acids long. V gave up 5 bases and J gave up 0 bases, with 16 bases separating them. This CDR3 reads CASSLTGRVMNTEAFF. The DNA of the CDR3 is TGTGCCAGCAGTCTAACCGGACGGGTAATGAACACTGAAGCTTTCTTT.